This T cell receptor (beta chain) came from a study of identifying expanded T cells in peripheral blood. The data were produced by immunoSEQ multiplex PCR, yet TCRdb's version contains in-frame clones alone and is incomplete. The repertoire holds some 77,000 clones, with 70% to 90% as singletons. General study points: Across healthy donors, higher total template counts meant significantly greater roughly 2-week count variance.

No infections or other immune events were documented during collection. The CDR3 contains 15 residues. A remark on this clone: The antigen is unknown.

The sequenced material came from blood. The sequence derives from a person between 18 and 75 years old in good health. The rearrangement joins TRBV21-1 to TRBJ2-7; whether TRBD1, the table's D call, matches the DNA was not checked. TRBV21-1 is shown as a pseudogene. CDR3 coding DNA: TGTGCCAGCAGCAAAATGGTGGCAGTTTCCTACGAGCAGTACTTC. Its protein is CASSKMVAVSYEQYF.